This TCR beta chain was sequenced for a study of blood T cell repertoires in COVID-19 (TCRdb year 2020). In the study overall: Collaborator samples came from the United States, Italy and Spain and covered acute and convalescent phases of COVID-19. The material from the prospective study consisted of cDNA or gDNA derived from T cells, B-cell-depleted T cells, or PBMCs. Samples came from the ongoing ImmuneRACE study (first 160 participants) plus 1,254 subjects from 6 global collaborators. Subjects who had been exposed to COVID-19, were actively infected with it, or had recovered from it provided the deeply sampled blood TCRbeta repertoires that made up the dataset. The repertoires were made available in a free public database intended to serve as a resource for research on the immune response to SARS-CoV-2. Nearly every sample came with metadata listing a de-identified subject ID, COVID-19 status, age in years and sex. HLA class I and class II types, where available, came from metadata supplied by the sample provider rather than from assay-based typing.

The immunoSEQ Assay, a bias-controlled multiplex PCR, was used to amplify TCRbeta CDR3 regions from genomic DNA. The authors processed their data as follows. Within the assay, amplification of reference gene primers was used to estimate how many nucleated cells each sample contained. Sequence reads were collapsed and filtered to measure the absolute abundance of every unique TCRbeta CDR3 rearrangement. Productive Simpson clonality was computed per sample as the square root of Simpson's diversity index over productive rearrangements. TCRdb carries this immuneACCESS record with in-frame sequences only. Its versions omit some clonotypes, under half of them owing to an unresolved V gene in the studies checked, with the rest unexplained. The V and J calls and the clone size are those of that table, but D and trimming were determined from the DNA. Across this sample there are about 310,000 clones, with about 90% seen only once. Together, the top ten hold more than 9% of the sample.

Points the paper makes about the study in general: The quantity of clinical and demographic metadata differed by source and by participant and was supplied without curation.

There are 16 amino acids in the CDR3, from cysteine to phenylalanine inclusive. Of the read, only the CDR3 DNA is kept; its 48 bases are in frame from base 1. Trimming costs V 5 bases and J 4 bases, and their ends lie 21 bases apart. CDR1 LGHDT and CDR2 YNNKEL are derived from the germline V gene (reference sequence). This clone showed up just a few times. The specificity of this receptor is unknown. Within one base of it there is no much larger clone, and no base qualities were kept. Enrolling through a virtual design, the prospective study's participants ranged in age from roughly 18 to 90 years and lived across 20 to 30 United States geographic areas. Cohort assignment in the prospective study relied on participant-reported clinical history from a screening survey and a study questionnaire. Recovered participants in ImmuneRACE Cohort 3 were defined as having two consecutive negative NP/OP PCR tests, clearance from a healthcare professional, or resolution of symptoms. Each participant in the prospective study had whole blood, serum and a nasopharyngeal or oropharyngeal swab collected by mobile phlebotomists. Over a roughly 2-month period, participants in the prospective study had the option of providing additional blood draws and questionnaires. Prospective study blood samples were shipped either frozen or at room temperature before DNA extraction.

The sample taken for sequencing was PBMCs or T cells enriched from blood (not recorded which). The clonotype comes from a woman in her twenties or thirties who had recovered from COVID-19. The chain is made from TRBV3-1 (or the pseudogene TRBV3-2) and TRBJ2-7; no D gene is confidently identified. CDR3 reads: CASSTPVNNTAYEQYF. The nucleotides read TGTGCCAGCAGCACACCGGTAAATAACACAGCTTACGAGCAGTACTTC.